Below, 32 T cell receptor beta chains from the same sample are listed, as sequenced in a study of blood T cells in healthy people across ages. Alongside a J-beta primer mix, a sample-barcoded 5' primer served in a second PCR lasting roughly 6 to 12 cycles. TCRdb re-analysed the 5' RACE reads in MiXCR, keeping a single row per CDR3 protein. The table includes around 750,000 distinct CDR3 sequences, around half detected once. The source material was blood. These receptors originate from a man older than 75 in good health.

The CDR3 DNA follows: TGCGCCAGCAGCTACTGGACAGGGGGCCGCCAAGAGACCCAGTACTTC. It is translated as CASSYWTGGRQETQYF. This chain uses TRBV5-1 with TRBJ2-4; TRBD1 matches at 11 bases. The end of the DNA fits TRBJ2-5 better, so the J call may be wrong. The CDR3 covers 16 residues. Germline assignment: CDR1 SGHRS and CDR2 YFSETQ.

At least ten counts were recorded for this clonotype. This rearrangement joins TRBV21-1 to TRBJ2-7; the DNA was not compared with TRBD1, the D call given in the table. TRBV21-1 is recorded as a pseudogene. The CDR3 is 16 amino acids. The CDR3 reads CASSICRDQAQYEQYF. CDR3 sequence (DNA): TGTGCCAGCAGCATCTGCCGGGACCAAGCGCAGTACGAGCAGTACTTC.

This clonotype was detected only once. The chain recombines TRBV20-1 with TRBJ1-2; 10 bases line up with TRBD1. The CDR3 is made up of 15 amino acids. CDR1 and CDR2 (germline): DFQATT, SNEGSKA (reference sequence). Trimming cost V 4 bases and J 3 bases; bases outside gene matches: 8. The CDR3 DNA follows: TGCAGTGCTACGAAGGGACAGGGGTACGACTATGGCTACACCTTC. This codes for CSATKGQGYDYGYTF.

The gene calls are TRBV24-1 and TRBJ2-3, with D possibly TRBD1 on 5 matching bases. The CDR3 length is 12 residues. Trimming left V 0 bases short and J 14 bases short, with 11 bases between. Germline V gene lookup returns CDR1 KGHDR and CDR2 SFDVKD. The CDR3 DNA is TGTGCCACCAGTGATTTGACAGGTACGACGTATTTT. The encoded protein is CATSDLTGTTYF.

This chain uses TRBV12-3 or TRBV12-4 with TRBJ1-2; D call uncertain. The CDR3 consists of 13 residues. Trimming stripped 8 bases from V and 8 bases from J, with 18 bases between. The CDR3, as DNA: TGTGCCAGCCTCCTCGGTTCCGCGAGGGGCTACACCTTC. Translating it yields CASLLGSARGYTF.

CDR3 DNA sequence: TGCGCCAGCAGCCCACGGACTAGCGGGGGCGGGAATGAGCAGTACTTC. Protein: CASSPRTSGGGNEQYF. The chain is built from TRBV5-1 and TRBJ2-7; 13 nucleotides match TRBD2. The CDR3 sequence is 16 residues long. Germline lookup yields CDR1 SGHRS and CDR2 YFSETQ. The J segment lost 7 bases and the V segment lost 4 bases, leaving 11 bases of the junction unmatched.

This clonotype appeared a few times. This chain joins TRBV6-1 and TRBJ2-1; no reliable D call. V was cut by 4 bases and J by 8 bases, with 18 bases left in between. This CDR3 is 15 amino acids long. CDR1 is MNHNS and CDR2 is SASEGT in the germline V gene. Here the CDR3 reads CASSGRRSPVDEQFF. The CDR3 DNA reads as TGTGCCAGCAGTGGGCGGCGGAGTCCGGTCGATGAGCAGTTCTTC.

In regard to this clonotype: A read error is possible here, since a much larger clone lies one base away. V gene TRBV12-3 or TRBV12-4 combines with J gene TRBJ2-5, with 7 bases aligning to TRBD1. The CDR3 runs to 12 residues. The V and J ends lost 6 bases and 4 bases, in that order; junction bases with no gene match: 2. CDR3 coding DNA: TGTGCCAGCAGCTACAGGGGAGAGACCCAGTACTTC. It translates to CASSYRGETQYF.

V usage is TRBV5-1 and J usage is TRBJ1-1; no clear D gene. Per the germline V gene, CDR1 is SGHRS and CDR2 is YFSETQ. The CDR3 is made up of 12 amino acids. The germline V and J ends were trimmed by 4 bases and 7 bases, with 11 bases remaining between them. CDR3 in DNA: TGCGCCAGCAGCCTCGGACGGAATGAAGCTTTCTTT. Protein product: CASSLGRNEAFF.

Written as DNA, the CDR3 is TGCAGTGTCAGCCGGATGCAAAACGAGCAGTACTTC. It is translated as CSVSRMQNEQYF. V gene TRBV20-1 combines with J gene TRBJ2-7; D uncertain. The V and J ends lost 7 bases and 5 bases respectively, with 15 bases between them. This CDR3 contains 12 residues. Germline CDR1 and CDR2: DFQATT and SNEGSKA (reference sequence).

The chain uses TRBV27 and TRBJ2-7; TRBD1 might be the D (5 bases). CDR1 and CDR2 from the germline V gene are MNHEY and SMNVEV (reference sequence). Trimming pared 8 bases from V and 2 bases from J, leaving 19 bases between. This CDR3 spans 15 amino acids. Here the CDR3 reads CASDNSQGSAYEQYF. The DNA for the CDR3 is TGTGCCAGCGACAATTCGCAGGGTTCAGCCTACGAGCAGTACTTC.

The chain has TRBV10-3 and TRBJ1-2, with a weak D call TRBD1 (6 bases). This CDR3 has 12 residues. The germline V gene encodes CDR1 ENHRY and CDR2 SYGVKD. Trimming pared 4 bases from V and 6 bases from J, leaving 9 bases between. CDR3 residues: CAISGTEDGYTF. CDR3 DNA sequence: TGTGCCATCAGTGGGACAGAGGATGGCTACACCTTC.

This clonotype appeared a few times. The rearrangement joins TRBV24-1 to TRBJ2-1, with 8 bases lining up with TRBD2. Germline V gives CDR1 KGHDR, CDR2 SFDVKD. CDR3 length equals 16 residues. The J segment lost 10 bases and the V segment lost 2 bases, leaving 12 bases of the junction unmatched. The CDR3 region is CATSDYGGRSPVEQFF. The CDR3 DNA is TGTGCCACCAGTGATTATGGCGGGAGGTCCCCGGTAGAGCAGTTCTTC.

This clonotype turned up a few times. The rearrangement links TRBV12-3 or TRBV12-4 to TRBJ2-1; D perhaps matches TRBD1 (5 bases). The CDR3 spans 11 residues. Trimming took 3 bases from V and 12 from J, leaving 9 bases between them. The CDR3, as DNA: TGTGCCAGCAGTTTCAGGGAAATGCAGTTCTTC. It codes for CASSFREMQFF.

J is TRBJ2-7 and V is TRBV29-1, with TRBD1 matching 10 bases. Losses at the gene ends were 6 bases for V and 7 bases for J; bases not matched to a gene: 12. CDR3 length: 14 amino acids. The germline gives CDR1 SQVTM, CDR2 ANQGSEA. CDR3 in amino acids: CSVQNRDRGHEQYF. CDR3 sequence (DNA): TGCAGCGTCCAAAACCGGGACAGGGGTCATGAGCAGTACTTC.

The table lists this clonotype with a few counts. Here the CDR3 reads CASSDYGNTPYEQYF. The DNA for the CDR3 is TGTGCCAGCAGTGATTACGGAAACACCCCCTACGAGCAGTACTTC. The chain has TRBV25-1 and TRBJ2-7; no reliable D call. This CDR3 spans 15 amino acids. The ends were cut back, 3 bases at V and 2 bases at J, with 14 bases in the middle. Germline V gene lookup returns CDR1 MGHDK and CDR2 SYGVNS.

Worth noting for this clonotype: This may be a read error, as it is one base from a much larger clone. V and J are TRBV6-1 and TRBJ2-7; tentative D call: TRBD1 (5 bases). The CDR3 is made up of 14 amino acids. Germline V CDR1 and CDR2: MNHNS, SASEGT. V lost 4 bases to trimming and J lost 0 bases, with 10 bases between them. This CDR3 reads CASSGFDSSYEQYF. As DNA, the CDR3 is TGTGCCAGCAGTGGATTCGACAGCTCCTACGAGCAGTACTTC.

There are a few counts of this clonotype. This chain uses TRBV6-6 with TRBJ2-4; D could derive from TRBD1 or TRBD2 (6 bases each). The CDR3 runs to 14 residues. Trimming removed 10 bases from V and 0 bases from J, with 13 bases in between. CDR1 is MNHNY, CDR2 SVGAGI, per germline (reference sequence). Here the CDR3 reads CATEGGSAKNIQYF. DNA of the CDR3: TGTGCCACCGAGGGGGGCTCAGCCAAAAACATTCAGTACTTC.

The chain joins TRBV7-2 to TRBJ2-1, with 7 bases lining up with TRBD2. The CDR3 spans 13 residues. Unmatched junction bases numbered 8, after V lost 5 bases and J lost 10 bases. Germline values: CDR1 SGHTA, CDR2 FQGNSA. Here the CDR3 DNA reads TGTGCCAGCAGCCTAAGCGGTAGCGGGGAGCAGTTCTTC. Its protein product is CASSLSGSGEQFF.

This clonotype occurred a few times. This rearrangement joins TRBV5-1 to TRBJ2-1, with D possibly matching TRBD1 (6 bases). The V gene's germline CDR1 is SGHRS and CDR2 YFSETQ. Between the trimmed V and J ends, which lost 4 bases and 7 bases, there was a span of 18 bases. CDR3 length: 15 amino acids. The CDR3 reads CASSLQGRALNEQFF. The CDR3 coding sequence is TGCGCCAGCAGCCTTCAGGGGCGAGCGTTAAATGAGCAGTTCTTC.

V gene TRBV29-1 combines with J gene TRBJ2-4, with 8 nucleotides matching TRBD1. The J call may be wrong; the DNA end is better matched by TRBJ2-7. The CDR3 is 13 amino acids. The germline gives CDR1 SQVTM, CDR2 ANQGSEA. The CDR3 coding sequence is TGCAGCGTTAGACAGGGGCAGGCCTACGAGCAGTACTTC. It is translated as CSVRQGQAYEQYF.

This chain joins TRBV9 and TRBJ2-1; D remains unclear. Looked up from germline, CDR1 is SGDLS and CDR2 is YYNGEE. This CDR3 region has 14 residues. Trimming cost V 0 bases and J 6 bases, with 10 bases left between them. CDR3 sequence: CASSVGPMSNEQFF. The CDR3 nucleotides are TGTGCCAGCAGCGTAGGGCCCATGAGCAATGAGCAGTTCTTC.

The chain recombines TRBV5-6 with TRBJ2-1, with TRBD1 as a possible D gene (6 bases). Trimming cost V 2 bases and J 5 bases, with 14 bases left between them. The CDR3 loop spans 15 amino acids. Looked up from germline, CDR1 is SGHDT and CDR2 is YYEEEE. In DNA form, the CDR3 reads TGTGCCAGCAGCTTACACGGACAGTTTAACAATGAGCAGTTCTTC. Protein: CASSLHGQFNNEQFF.

The CDR3 coding sequence is TGTGCCAGCAGCTTAGCTAGTTGGCAACCAACTGAAAAACTGTTTTTT. Translation: CASSLASWQPTEKLFF. The chain employs TRBV7-6 and TRBJ1-4; the D is unclear. The germline V and J ends were trimmed by 0 bases and 7 bases, with 15 bases remaining between them. The V gene's germline CDR1 is SGHVS and CDR2 FNYEAQ. The CDR3 is 16 amino acids.

The genes are TRBV10-3 and TRBJ2-1, with D possibly called TRBD1 or TRBD2 (5 bases each). V was cut by 0 bases and J by 8 bases, with 11 bases left in between. CDR1 and CDR2 (germline): ENHRY, SYGVKD. This CDR3 comprises 14 residues. The CDR3 here is CAISESTLGDEQFF. CDR3 DNA: TGTGCCATCAGTGAGTCGACCCTGGGGGATGAGCAGTTCTTC.

The chain employs TRBV20-1 and TRBJ2-1; 10 positions agree with TRBD2. CDR1 is DFQATT and CDR2 is SNEGSKA in the germline V gene (reference sequence). The CDR3 extends over 15 amino acids. After removal of 5 bases from V and 7 bases from J, the junction contained 11 bases not matched to a gene. CDR3 sequence: CSARGASGRANEQFF. CDR3 DNA: TGCAGTGCTCGCGGGGCTAGCGGGAGAGCGAATGAGCAGTTCTTC.

This clonotype was counted between two and nine times. This sequence joins TRBV7-2 and TRBJ2-7, with D perhaps TRBD1 or TRBD2 (5 bases each). Germline CDR1 and CDR2: SGHTA and FQGNSA. The CDR3 length is 15 residues. V lost 0 bases and J lost 2, with 11 bases in between. The CDR3 DNA sequence: TGTGCCAGCAGCTTAGCCCCGGGACGAGCCTACGAGCAGTACTTC. It encodes CASSLAPGRAYEQYF. Complete variable domain (other parts from reference TRBV7-2 and TRBJ2-7): GAGVSQSPSNKVTEKGKDVELRCDPISGHTALYWYRQSLGQGLEFLIYFQGNSAPDKSGLPSDRFSAERTGGSVSTLTIQRTQQEDSAVYLCASSLAPGRAYEQYFGPGTRLTVT.

The rearrangement links TRBV2 to TRBJ2-1; 7 bases align to TRBD2. Germline values: CDR1 SNHLY, CDR2 FYNNEI. The CDR3 covers 16 residues. Trimming took 6 bases from V and 8 from J; bases not matched to a gene: 16. Here the CDR3 reads CASRGETSLRGDEQFF. CDR3 coding DNA: TGTGCCAGCAGGGGGGAGACAAGCTTACGGGGGGATGAGCAGTTCTTC. Variable domain in full (rest from reference TRBV2 and TRBJ2-1): EPEVTQTPSHQVTQMGQEVILRCVPISNHLYFYWYRQILGQKVEFLVSFYNNEISEKSEIFDDQFSVERPDGSNFTLKIRSTKLEDSAMYFCASRGETSLRGDEQFFGPGTRLTVL.

The sample holds a few counts of this clonotype. J is TRBJ2-7 and V is TRBV5-8, with TRBD1 identical over 7 bases. CDR1 is SGHTS, CDR2 YDEGEE, per germline. The length of the CDR3 is 14 residues. V trimming: 6 bases; J trimming: 2 bases; junction bases outside the gene matches: 8. The CDR3 DNA reads TGTGCCAGCATGGACGGACAGGTGCCCTACGAGCAGTACTTC. The encoded protein is CASMDGQVPYEQYF.

This clonotype was seen many times. The V gene is TRBV7-2, the J gene TRBJ2-1, with 7 positions matching TRBD1. CDR1 is SGHTA, CDR2 FQGNSA, per germline. CDR3 length: 11 amino acids. Trimming took 5 bases from V and 9 from J; bases not matched to a gene: 1. This chain's CDR3 is CASSPGGEQFF. CDR3 nucleotides: TGTGCCAGCAGCCCAGGGGGTGAGCAGTTCTTC.

As DNA, the CDR3 is TGTGCCAGCAGCCGGACTGTGGAGCAGTACTTC. Protein: CASSRTVEQYF. The chain combines TRBV2 with TRBJ2-5, with a possible D match to TRBD2 (5 bases). CDR3 length: 11 amino acids. The germline CDR1 and CDR2 sequences are SNHLY and FYNNEI. The V end lost 6 bases, the J end lost 11 bases, and 13 bases lay between the germline ends. Together with reference TRBV2 and TRBJ2-5, the CDR3 gives the full variable domain: EPEVTQTPSHQVTQMGQEVILRCVPISNHLYFYWYRQILGQKVEFLVSFYNNEISEKSEIFDDQFSVERPDGSNFTLKIRSTKLEDSAMYFCASSRTVEQYFGPGTRLLVL.

J is TRBJ2-5 and V is TRBV3-1; TRBD2 aligns across 11 bases. TRBJ2-7 matches the DNA end more closely, so the J call is doubtful. Per germline, CDR1 LGHDT and CDR2 YNNKEL (reference sequence). The CDR3 runs to 16 residues. This CDR3 reads CASSPYVAGGPSEQYF. CDR3 sequence (DNA): TGTGCCAGCAGCCCCTACGTAGCGGGAGGGCCCAGCGAGCAGTACTTC.